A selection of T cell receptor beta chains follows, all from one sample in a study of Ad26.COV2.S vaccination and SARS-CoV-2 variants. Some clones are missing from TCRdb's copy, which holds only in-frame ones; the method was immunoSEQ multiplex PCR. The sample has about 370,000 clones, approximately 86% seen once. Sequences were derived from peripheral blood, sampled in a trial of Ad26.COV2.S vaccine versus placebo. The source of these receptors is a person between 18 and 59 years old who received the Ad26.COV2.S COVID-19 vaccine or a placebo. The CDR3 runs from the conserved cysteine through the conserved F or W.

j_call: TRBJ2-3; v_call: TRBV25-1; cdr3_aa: CASSEDETAYSTDTQYF
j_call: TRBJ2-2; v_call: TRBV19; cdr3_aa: CASSWTPTGELFF
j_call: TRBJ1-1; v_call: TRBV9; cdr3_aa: CASRRMGGNTEAFF
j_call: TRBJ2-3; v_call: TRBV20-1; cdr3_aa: CSLGEAQYF
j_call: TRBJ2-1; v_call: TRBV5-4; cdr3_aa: CASSLKGLAVGEQFF
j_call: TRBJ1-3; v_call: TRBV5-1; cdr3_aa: CASAGGSSGNTIYF
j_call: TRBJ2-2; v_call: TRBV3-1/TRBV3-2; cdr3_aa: CASSQAVRIRSTGELFF
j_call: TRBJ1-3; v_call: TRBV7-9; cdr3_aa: CASSPGQGANSGNTIYF
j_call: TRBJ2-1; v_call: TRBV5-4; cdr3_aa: CASSLVRPTGRADNEQFF
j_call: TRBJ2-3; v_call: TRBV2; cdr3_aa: CASEEGGKGSDTQYF
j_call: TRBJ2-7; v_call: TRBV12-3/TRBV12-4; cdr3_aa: CASSLLQGGEQYF
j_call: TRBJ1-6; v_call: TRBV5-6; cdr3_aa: CASSWWTGRDSPLHF
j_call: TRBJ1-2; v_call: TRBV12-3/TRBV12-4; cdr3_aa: CASSADSIYGYTF
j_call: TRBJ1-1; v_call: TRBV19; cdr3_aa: CASSIGREYTEAFF
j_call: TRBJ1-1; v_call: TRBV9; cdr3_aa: CASSGTGTPNTEAFF
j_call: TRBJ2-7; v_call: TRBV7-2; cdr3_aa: CASSLVSGGPSYEQYF
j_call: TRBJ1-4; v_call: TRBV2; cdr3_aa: CASNIGFAGEKLFF
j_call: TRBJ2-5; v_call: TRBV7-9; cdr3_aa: CASSPGPPWEETQYF
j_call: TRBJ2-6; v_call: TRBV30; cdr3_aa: CAWSVLLTSSGANVLTF
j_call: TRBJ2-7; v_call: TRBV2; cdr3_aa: CASSEGWTGGGDEQYF
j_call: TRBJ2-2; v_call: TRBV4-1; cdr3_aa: CASSQVPGTGLARTGELFF
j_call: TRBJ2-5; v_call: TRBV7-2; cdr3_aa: CASSWTTEETQYF
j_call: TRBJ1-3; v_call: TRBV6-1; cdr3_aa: CASSEAASIFSGNTIYF
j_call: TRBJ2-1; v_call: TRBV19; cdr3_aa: CASSVQGAPYNEQFF
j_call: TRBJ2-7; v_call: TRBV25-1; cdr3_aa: CASSVTTPGTDYEQYF
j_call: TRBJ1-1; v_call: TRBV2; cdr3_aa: CASSEVRERAFF
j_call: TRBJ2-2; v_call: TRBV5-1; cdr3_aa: CASSLIRENTGELFF
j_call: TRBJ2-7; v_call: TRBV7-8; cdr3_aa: CASSLRGSDEQYF
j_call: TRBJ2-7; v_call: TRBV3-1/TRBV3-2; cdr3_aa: CASSLGPGGEQYF
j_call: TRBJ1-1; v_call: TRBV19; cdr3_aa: CASSTYAQDTEAFF
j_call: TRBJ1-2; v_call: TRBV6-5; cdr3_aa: CASSPTWTANYGYTF
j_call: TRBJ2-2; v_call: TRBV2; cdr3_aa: CASSPRGHTGELFF
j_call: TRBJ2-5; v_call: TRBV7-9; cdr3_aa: CASSQALMETQYF
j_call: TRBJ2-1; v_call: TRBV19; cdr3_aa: CASSNRQAGYDEQFF
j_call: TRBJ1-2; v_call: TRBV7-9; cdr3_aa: CASSHATGIGYTF
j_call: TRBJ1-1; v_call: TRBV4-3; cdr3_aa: CASSQGLAREAFF
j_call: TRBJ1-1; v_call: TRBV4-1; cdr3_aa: CASSQALTGPNTEAFF
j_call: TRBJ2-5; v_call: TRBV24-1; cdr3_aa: CATSDPGSIETQYF
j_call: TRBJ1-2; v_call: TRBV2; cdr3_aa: CASSERSQGAFEDTF
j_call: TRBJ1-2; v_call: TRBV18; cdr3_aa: CASSPIDPNPYGYTF
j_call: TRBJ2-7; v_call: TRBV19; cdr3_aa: CASSTELTYEQYF
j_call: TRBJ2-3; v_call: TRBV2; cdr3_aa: CASSAGAPITDTQYF
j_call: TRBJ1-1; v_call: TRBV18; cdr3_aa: CASSPELVGGEAFF
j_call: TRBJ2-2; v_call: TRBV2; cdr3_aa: CASSEVFHTGELFF
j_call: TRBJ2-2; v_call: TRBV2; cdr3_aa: CASRPLAGANTGELFF
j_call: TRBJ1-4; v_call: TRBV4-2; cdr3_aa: CASSQEEGQAGEKLFF
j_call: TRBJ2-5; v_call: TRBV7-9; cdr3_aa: CASSLGQGRGETQYF
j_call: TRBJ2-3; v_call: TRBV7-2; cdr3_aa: CASSATGASTDTQYF
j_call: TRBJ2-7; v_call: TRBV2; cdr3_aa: CASSTQGGTYEQYF
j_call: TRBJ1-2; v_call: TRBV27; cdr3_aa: CASSRTGANYGYTF
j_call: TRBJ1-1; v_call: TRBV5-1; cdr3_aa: CASSLEQVTEAFF
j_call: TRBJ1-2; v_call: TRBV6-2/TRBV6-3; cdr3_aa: CASSYQDRGYGYTF
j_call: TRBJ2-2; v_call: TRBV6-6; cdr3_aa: CASSYILTGELFF
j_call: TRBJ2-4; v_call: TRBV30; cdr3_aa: CAWSPFSGVGPEYF
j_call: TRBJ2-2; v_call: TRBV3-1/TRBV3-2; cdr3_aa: CASSQERVTGELFF
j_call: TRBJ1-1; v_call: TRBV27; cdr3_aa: CASRGTDRNTEAFF
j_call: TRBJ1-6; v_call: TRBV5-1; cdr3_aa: CASSLEGGYNSPLHF
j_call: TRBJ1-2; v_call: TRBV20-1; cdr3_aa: CSASAGGEGYTF
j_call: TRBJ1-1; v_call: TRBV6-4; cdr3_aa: CASSEGLNTEAFF